The clone carrying this T cell receptor (beta chain) was counted a few times. The cDNA had a unique molecular identifier and a template-switch universal primer site. Using its own MiXCR run on the 5' RACE reads, TCRdb lists one record per CDR3 protein. The table has hundreds of thousands of distinct CDR3 sequences, around 7.5% seen once. V lost 5 bases and J 6 bases, leaving 17 bases between the germline ends. The CDR3 consists of 15 residues. Per the germline V gene, CDR1 is SGHVS and CDR2 is FQNEAQ. The sample is drawn from a study of identical twins. This sample also appeared in a second study, on yellow fever vaccine responses in identical twins.

The chain employs TRBV7-8 and TRBJ2-1, with no clear D. The origin of this receptor is a woman between 18 and 30 years old in good health. Sequenced sample: PBMCs. The CDR3 here is CASSPPDPFFNEQFF. CDR3 nucleotides: TGTGCCAGCAGCCCCCCCGATCCTTTTTTCAATGAGCAGTTCTTC.